This T cell receptor beta chain appears in the sequencing data of a study of T-cell memory formation after mild COVID-19. Whole-study findings and limits: Later expanders leaned CD4+, whereas clones that contracted between day 15 and 85 were balanced CD4/CD8. For second-wave clones that peaked at day 37, SARS-CoV-2 specificity went unverified. Pre-infection memory held some responding clones, suggesting pre-existing cross-reactive T cells responded.

A single record per CDR3 protein comes from TCRdb applying MiXCR to the 5' RACE reads. The sample carries 270,000 or so distinct CDR3 sequences, over 15% recorded once. CDR1 and CDR2 from the germline V gene are KGHDR and SFDVKD. The CDR3 is made up of 14 amino acids. Trimming removed 3 bases from V and 4 bases from J, with 11 bases in between. On this clonotype: What it binds is unknown.

The source material was PBMCs or a T cell subset sorted from them (not recorded which). This chain links TRBV24-1 with TRBJ1-1; a possible D gene is TRBD1 (6 bases). This clonotype was obtained from a man younger than 30 who had mild COVID-19 (a few samples of this study predate the infection). Cell type and time point are not known. Written as DNA, the CDR3 is TGTGCCACCAGTGATGCCACAGGGCGCACTGAAGCTTTCTTT. Translated: CATSDATGRTEAFF.